This T cell receptor beta chain stems from a study of T cell responses to AZD1222 COVID-19 vaccine. Regarding this clone: Its antigen is undetermined.

Clones were read by immunoSEQ multiplex PCR, and TCRdb kept only the in-frame ones, dropping some. The sample shows 83,000 or so clones, almost 90% of them seen only once. Trimming took off 4 bases at V and 2 bases at J, with 7 bases between the two ends. The CDR3 length is 13 residues. The germline V gene encodes CDR1 KGHDR and CDR2 SFDVKD. Overall study results and limits: Researchers took repertoire samples only after the peak T cell response had come. The donors showed a predominance of white British ancestry and of females, with possible underestimation of clonal diversity.

The origin of this receptor is an adult who received the AZD1222 COVID-19 vaccine. The specimen was peripheral blood, collected 28 days after the second AZD1222 dose. This rearrangement joins TRBV24-1 to TRBJ1-1; D is uncertain. CDR3 in DNA: TGTGCCACCAGTGACCCATTTAACACTGAAGCTTTCTTT. Amino acids: CATSDPFNTEAFF.